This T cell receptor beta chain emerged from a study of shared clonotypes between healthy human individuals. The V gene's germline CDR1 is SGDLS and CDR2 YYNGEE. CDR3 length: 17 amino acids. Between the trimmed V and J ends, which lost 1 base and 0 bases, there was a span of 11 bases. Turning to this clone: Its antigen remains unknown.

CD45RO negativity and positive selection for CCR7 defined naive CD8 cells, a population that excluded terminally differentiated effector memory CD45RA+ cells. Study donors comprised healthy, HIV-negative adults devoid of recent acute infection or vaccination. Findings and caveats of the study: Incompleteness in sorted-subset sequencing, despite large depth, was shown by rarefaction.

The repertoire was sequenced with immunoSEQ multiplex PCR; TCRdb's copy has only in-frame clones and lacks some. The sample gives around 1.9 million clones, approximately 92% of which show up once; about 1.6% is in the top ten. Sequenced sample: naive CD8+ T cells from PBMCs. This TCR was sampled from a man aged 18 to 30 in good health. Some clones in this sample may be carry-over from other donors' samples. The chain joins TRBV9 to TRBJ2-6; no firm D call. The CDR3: CASSVSILLSGANVLTF. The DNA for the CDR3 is TGTGCCAGCAGCGTATCCATACTCCTCTCTGGGGCCAACGTCCTGACTTTC.